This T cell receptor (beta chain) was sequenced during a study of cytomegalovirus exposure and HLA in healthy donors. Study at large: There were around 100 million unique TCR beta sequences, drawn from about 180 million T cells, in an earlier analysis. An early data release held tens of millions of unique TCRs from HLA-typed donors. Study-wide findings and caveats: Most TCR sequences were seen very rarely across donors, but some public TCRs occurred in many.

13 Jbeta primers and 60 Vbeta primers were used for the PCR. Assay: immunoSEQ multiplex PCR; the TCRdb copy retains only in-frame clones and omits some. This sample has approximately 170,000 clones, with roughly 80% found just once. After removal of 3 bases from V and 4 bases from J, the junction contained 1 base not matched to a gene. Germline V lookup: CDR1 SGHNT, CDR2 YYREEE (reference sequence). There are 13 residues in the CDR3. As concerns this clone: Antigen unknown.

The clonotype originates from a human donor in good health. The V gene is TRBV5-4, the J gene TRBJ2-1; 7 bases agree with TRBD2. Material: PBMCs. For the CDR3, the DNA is TGTGCCAGCAGCTGGGGAGGGTACAATGAGCAGTTCTTC. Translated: CASSWGGYNEQFF.